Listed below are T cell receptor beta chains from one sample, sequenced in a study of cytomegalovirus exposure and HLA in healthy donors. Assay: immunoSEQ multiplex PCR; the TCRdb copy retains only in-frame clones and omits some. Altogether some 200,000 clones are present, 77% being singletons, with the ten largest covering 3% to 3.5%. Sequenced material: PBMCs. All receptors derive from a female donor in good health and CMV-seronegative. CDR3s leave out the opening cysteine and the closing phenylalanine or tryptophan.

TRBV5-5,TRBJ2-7,ASSITNEQY
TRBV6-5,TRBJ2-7,ASSYRRDRAYEQY
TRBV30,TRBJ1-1,AWSHGTLNTEAF
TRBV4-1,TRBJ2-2,ASSQDWADTGELF
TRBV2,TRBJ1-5,ASRPGKGQPQH
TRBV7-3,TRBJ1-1,ASSSPGSNTEAF
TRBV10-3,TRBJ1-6,AISEGAGSPLH
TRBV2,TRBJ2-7,ASLRGQGFEQY
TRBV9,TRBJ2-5,ASSVDGTRETQY
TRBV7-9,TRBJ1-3,ASSSYRDPSSGNTIY
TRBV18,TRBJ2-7,ASSPVAAGTYEQY
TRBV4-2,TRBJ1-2,ASSHNPGQGIYGYT
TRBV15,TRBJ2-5,ATVDRGDQETQY
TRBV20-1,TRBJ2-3,SVAREDTQY
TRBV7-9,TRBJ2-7,ASSESGDVYEQY
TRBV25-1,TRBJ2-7,ASSEGGSYEQY
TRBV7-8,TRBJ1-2,ASSFDRGGYGYT
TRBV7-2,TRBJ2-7,ASSLGGTLGTYEQY